What follows describes a single T cell receptor beta chain. The CDR3 length is 17 residues. CDR1 is LGHDT, CDR2 YNNKEL, per germline (reference sequence). V shed 1 base, J shed 2 bases, and the junction held 8 bases outside the gene matches. One entry per CDR3 protein, called by TCRdb with MiXCR from the PCR reads. Here the sample spans about 23,000 distinct CDR3 sequences, around 52% being singletons. These data are taken from a study of CD4 and CD8 cells across lung adenocarcinoma regions. This TCR was sampled from a male donor with lung adenocarcinoma. The CD4 and CD8 labels of this study may be unreliable. The sample comprised CD4+ T cells from the center of a lung tumor. The V and J genes are TRBV3-1 and TRBJ2-1; 7 bases fit TRBD2. The CDR3 sequence is CASSQGLSGGAYNEQFF. CDR3 nucleotide sequence: TGTGCCAGCAGCCAAGGTCTTTCGGGAGGAGCCTACAATGAGCAGTTCTTC.